These T cell receptor beta chains were read from a single sample in a study of cytomegalovirus exposure and HLA in healthy donors. Generated by immunoSEQ multiplex PCR, the TCRdb table keeps only in-frame clones and is missing some. The sample has about 76,000 clones, around 80% seen once. Source material: PBMCs. These receptors came from a man aged 30 to 39 in good health and CMV-seronegative. Both conserved end residues are part of each CDR3. Each record gives: D gene, clone size, V gene, J gene, CDR3 protein, CDR3 DNA. D genes are given only for firm matches. A clone size is listed for some rows: how often the clone was seen (once, few, many), or a class if it is expanded.

TRBD1	.	TRBV4-3	TRBJ2-1	CASSQVTGAPYNEQFF	TGCGCCAGCAGCCAAGTTACAGGGGCACCCTACAATGAGCAGTTCTTC
TRBD1	.	TRBV7-2	TRBJ2-5	CASSLGQGRPETQYF	TGTGCCAGCAGCTTGGGACAGGGACGGCCAGAGACCCAGTACTTC
TRBD2	.	TRBV7-9	TRBJ2-7	CASSLLAGVPDYEQYF	TGTGCCAGCAGCTTACTAGCGGGGGTGCCAGACTACGAGCAGTACTTC
.	.	TRBV5-1	TRBJ2-7	CASSQGGVEQYF	TGCGCCAGCAGCCAGGGGGGCGTAGAGCAGTACTTC
.	.	TRBV5-6	TRBJ2-2	CASSLQGIGIFRELFF	TGTGCCAGCAGCTTGCAGGGGATCGGGATATTCAGGGAGCTGTTTTTT
TRBD1	once	TRBV7-8	TRBJ2-1	CASSLPGQFDNEQFF	TGTGCCAGCAGCTTACCGGGACAGTTTGACAATGAGCAGTTCTTC
.	.	TRBV5-5	TRBJ2-5	CASSPAGAAQETQYF	TGTGCCAGCAGCCCCGCTGGGGCAGCTCAAGAGACCCAGTACTTC
TRBD2	few	TRBV9	TRBJ2-2	CASSPRGGVNTGELFF	TGTGCCAGCAGCCCTCGGGGAGGGGTGAACACCGGGGAGCTGTTTTTT
.	.	TRBV27	TRBJ2-7	CASRRTFYEQYF	TGTGCCAGCCGGCGGACATTCTACGAGCAGTACTTC
.	.	TRBV6-5	TRBJ2-7	CASTSRWAGADEQYF	TGTGCCAGCACCTCCAGGTGGGCAGGGGCGGACGAGCAGTACTTC
.	few	TRBV5-4	TRBJ1-6	CASSLGQNYNSPLHF	TGTGCCAGCAGCTTGGGACAGAACTATAATTCACCCCTCCACTTT
TRBD1	.	TRBV2	TRBJ1-4	CASSPLYGQGAEMIF	TGTGCCAGCAGCCCACTATATGGACAGGGGGCTGAAATGATTTTT
.	.	TRBV10-3	TRBJ2-1	CAISRGPESSYNEQFF	TGTGCCATCAGCCGAGGGCCCGAGAGCTCCTACAATGAGCAGTTCTTC
.	.	TRBV6-6	TRBJ2-7	CASSLACEQYF	TGTGCCAGCAGCCTAGCGTGCGAGCAGTACTTC
TRBD2	.	TRBV7-2	TRBJ2-7	CASRLSGRSGKQYF	TGTGCCAGCAGGTTGAGCGGGAGGTCTGGCAAGCAGTACTTC
.	.	TRBV5-1	TRBJ2-7	CASSSTTAGQYEQYF	TGCGCCAGCAGCTCCACTACTGCAGGGCAATACGAGCAGTACTTC
.	few	TRBV7-9	TRBJ2-3	CASSVAGSITDTQYF	TGTGCCAGCAGCGTAGCCGGGTCGATCACAGATACGCAGTATTTT
TRBD2	.	TRBV18	TRBJ2-7	CASSPPPGAGGPEQYF	TGTGCCAGCTCACCACCTCCGGGGGCGGGAGGCCCCGAGCAGTACTTC
.	once	TRBV27	TRBJ1-2	CASGAIPRHRYGYTF	TGTGCCAGCGGAGCCATTCCCCGCCATCGCTATGGCTACACCTTC
.	.	TRBV18	TRBJ2-1	CASSPPSAVHNEQFF	TGTGCCAGCTCCCCCCCTAGCGCGGTACACAATGAGCAGTTCTTC
TRBD1	.	TRBV30	TRBJ1-3	CAWSEGGVTIYF	TGTGCCTGGAGCGAAGGGGGCGTCACCATATATTTT
.	.	TRBV6-5	TRBJ2-5	CASSPQTVFQETQYF	TGTGCCAGCAGTCCCCAGACAGTATTCCAAGAGACCCAGTACTTC
.	.	TRBV7-9	TRBJ1-2	CASSLAIAYGYTF	TGTGCCAGCAGCTTAGCCATAGCCTATGGCTACACCTTC
TRBD1	.	TRBV27	TRBJ1-6	CASSPKPFPFDRGSLHF	TGTGCCAGCAGTCCTAAACCTTTTCCTTTCGACAGGGGCTCCCTCCACTTT
TRBD1	.	TRBV19	TRBJ2-5	CASSGGGTGVETQYF	TGTGCCAGTAGTGGGGGCGGGACAGGGGTAGAGACCCAGTACTTC
.	.	TRBV7-9	TRBJ1-1	CASSPFNTEAFF	TGTGCCAGCAGCCCCTTTAACACTGAAGCTTTCTTT
.	.	TRBV30	TRBJ2-7	CAWSPGTAYEQYF	TGTGCCTGGAGTCCAGGCACGGCCTACGAGCAGTACTTC
TRBD1	few	TRBV6-5	TRBJ1-1	CASSLNQPRGTEAFF	TGTGCCAGCAGTCTTAATCAACCCAGGGGGACTGAAGCTTTCTTT
TRBD1	few	TRBV7-2	TRBJ1-2	CASSSGGSPGRTF	TGTGCCAGCAGCTCAGGGGGATCGCCAGGTCGGACCTTC
.	.	TRBV4-1	TRBJ1-3	CASSHQGSGNTIYF	TGCGCCAGCAGCCATCAGGGGTCTGGAAACACCATATATTTT
.	.	TRBV28	TRBJ2-7	CASGRYEQYF	TGTGCCAGCGGCCGTTACGAGCAGTACTTC
TRBD2	.	TRBV15	TRBJ2-7	CATSRGTLAGSYEQYF	TGTGCCACCAGCAGAGGAACTCTAGCGGGCTCCTACGAGCAGTACTTC
TRBD1	.	TRBV7-9	TRBJ2-7	CSSSAQTGGTYEQYF	TGTTCCAGCAGCGCCCAGACAGGGGGCACCTACGAGCAGTACTTC
.	.	TRBV4-1	TRBJ1-1	CASSTRAGNTEAFF	TGCGCCAGCAGCACCCGAGCTGGGAACACTGAAGCTTTCTTT
.	.	TRBV30	TRBJ1-1	CAWSTVEAFF	TGTGCCTGGAGTACAGTTGAAGCTTTCTTT
TRBD2	.	TRBV18	TRBJ2-1	CASSPLRGGLNEQFF	TGTGCCAGCTCACCACTGCGGGGGGGCCTGAATGAGCAGTTCTTC
TRBD2	.	TRBV7-9	TRBJ2-1	CASSLSGGFYNEQFF	TGTGCCAGCAGCTTGAGCGGGGGCTTCTACAATGAGCAGTTCTTC
TRBD1	.	TRBV19	TRBJ2-7	CASSITTGTENYEQYF	TGTGCCAGTAGTATAACAACCGGGACAGAGAACTACGAGCAGTACTTC
TRBD2	few	TRBV4-2	TRBJ2-1	CASSQDERGVDEQFF	TGTGCCAGCAGCCAAGATGAGCGGGGGGTGGATGAGCAGTTCTTC
TRBD1	.	TRBV28	TRBJ2-7	CASSLTGATYEQYF	TGTGCCAGCAGTTTAACAGGGGCGACCTACGAGCAGTACTTC
.	.	TRBV12-5	TRBJ2-1	CASGLVGRYNEQFF	TGTGCTAGTGGTTTGGTGGGGAGATACAATGAGCAGTTCTTC
TRBD1	once	TRBV4-1	TRBJ1-5	CPSSFGSGGDQPQHF	TGCCCCAGCAGTTTTGGGTCAGGGGGCGACCAGCCCCAGCATTTT
TRBD2	.	TRBV19	TRBJ2-5	CASSIGVSGRWKETQYF	TGTGCCAGTAGTATCGGTGTCAGCGGGAGATGGAAAGAGACCCAGTACTTC
TRBD2	.	TRBV27	TRBJ2-1	CARSRNSGSTYNEQFF	TGTGCCCGCAGTCGCAATAGCGGGAGTACTTACAATGAGCAGTTCTTC
TRBD2	.	TRBV10-3	TRBJ2-5	CAIAWDGRTGETQYF	TGTGCCATAGCTTGGGACGGGAGGACCGGTGAGACCCAGTACTTC
.	.	TRBV2	TRBJ1-6	CASSERGSYNSPLHF	TGTGCCAGCAGTGAAAGGGGGTCCTATAATTCACCCCTCCACTTT
TRBD2	.	TRBV14	TRBJ2-2	CASSPTGTSLTGELFF	TGTGCCAGCAGCCCGACCGGGACTAGCCTCACCGGGGAGCTGTTTTTT
.	.	TRBV28	TRBJ1-2	CASSRGRGGRYGYGYTF	TGTGCCAGCAGTCGGGGGCGCGGGGGACGTTACGGGTATGGCTACACCTTC
.	.	TRBV27	TRBJ2-7	CASSYEGVTEQYF	TGTGCCAGCAGTTATGAAGGGGTAACCGAGCAGTACTTC
.	.	TRBV9	TRBJ1-4	CASSVRPSLNEKLFF	TGTGCCAGCAGCGTCCGACCTTCACTAAATGAAAAACTGTTTTTT
.	.	TRBV28	TRBJ1-1	CASSLGEQAKKKAFF	TGTGCCAGCAGTTTAGGGGAACAGGCGAAGAAAAAAGCTTTCTTT
TRBD1	.	TRBV30	TRBJ2-2	CAWIQGNPGELFF	TGTGCCTGGATACAGGGGAATCCCGGGGAGCTGTTTTTT
.	.	TRBV4-1	TRBJ1-1	CASSQGWGGDTEAFF	TGCGCCAGCAGCCAAGGGTGGGGAGGGGACACTGAAGCTTTCTTT
TRBD2	.	TRBV7-2	TRBJ2-5	CASSLALSGGQETQYF	TGTGCCAGCAGCTTAGCGCTAAGCGGGGGACAAGAGACCCAGTACTTC
TRBD1	.	TRBV19	TRBJ1-5	CASSVGTGGFNQPQHF	TGTGCCAGTAGTGTCGGGACAGGGGGCTTCAATCAGCCCCAGCATTTT
TRBD1	few	TRBV6-5	TRBJ1-5	CASRPWTGDQPQHF	TGTGCCAGCAGACCATGGACAGGGGATCAGCCCCAGCATTTT
TRBD2	.	TRBV4-2	TRBJ2-7	CASSQDNVRGAYEQYF	TGTGCCAGCAGCCAAGATAATGTGCGGGGGGCCTACGAGCAGTACTTC
.	medium-sized	TRBV4-1	TRBJ2-2	CASSDRGNTGELFF	TGCGCCAGCAGTGATAGGGGGAACACCGGGGAGCTGTTTTTT
TRBD2	.	TRBV11-2	TRBJ2-1	CASSSTLAGGQYNEQFF	TGTGCCAGCAGCTCTACCCTAGCGGGGGGACAATACAATGAGCAGTTCTTC
.	.	TRBV20-1	TRBJ1-3	CSASNLYTIYF	TGCAGTGCTAGTAATTTGTACACCATATATTTT